Listed here are 10 T cell receptor beta chains from one sample, sequenced in a study of tissue T cells after allogeneic stem cell transplantation. Profiled with immunoSEQ multiplex PCR; TCRdb holds only in-frame clones, not every one. The sample has tens of thousands of clones; 55% to 80% are singletons. Sequencing was carried out using spleen. Receptors originate from a female BALB/c mouse in good health. The mouse strain carries the MHC haplotype H2-d.

This clone was recorded once. Gene and germline names: mouse. CDR3 amino acids: CASGDALTSAETLYF. The sequenced part of the CDR3 DNA is TGTGCCAGCGGTGATGCACTCACTAGTGCAGAAACGCTGTAT. The chain couples TRBV13-2 to TRBJ2-3; D remains unclear. Coverage ceases 1 residue before the CDR3 finishes, and the germline J gene fills in the end. V was trimmed by 0 bases and J by 0 bases, leaving 8 bases between them. This CDR3 is 15 amino acids long. The V gene's germline CDR1 is NNHNN and CDR2 SYGAGS (reference sequence).

Of note for this clone: The genes are named according to mouse. The sequenced fragment ends 1 residue before the CDR3 boundary, so the rest is inferred from the germline J gene. The genes are TRBV13-2 and TRBJ1-2; D perhaps matches TRBD1 (5 bases). CDR1 is NNHNN and CDR2 is SYGAGS in the germline V gene (reference sequence). The CDR3 has 14 amino acids. V shed 0 bases and J shed 3 bases, with 9 bases lying between them. CDR3 in amino acids: CASGDASGDSDYTF. CDR3 DNA, as far as it was read: TGTGCCAGCGGTGATGCTTCGGGGGACTCCGACTACACC.

For this clone: All gene names here are mouse names. The CDR3 end is not reached by the read, which stops 1 residue before it; the germline J gene fills it in. The chain links TRBV20 to TRBJ2-3; D gene unclear. V lost 0 bases to trimming and J lost 7 bases, with 5 bases between them. CDR1 is GFQATS, CDR2 STVNSAI, per germline. This CDR3 has 11 amino acids. The CDR3 loop reads CGARDTKTLYF. The CDR3 bases that were read are TGTGGTGCTAGGGACACGAAAACGCTGTAT.

A word on this clone: Gene names are mouse gene names. The read gets to within 1 residue of the CDR3 end, and the germline J gene fills in the rest. The chain couples TRBV4 to TRBJ2-3; D is undetermined. Germline V lookup: CDR1 LGHDT, CDR2 YNNKQL (reference sequence). CDR3 size: 12 residues. Trimming left V 8 bases short and J 0 bases short, with 6 bases between. This chain's CDR3 is CASSGSAETLYF. Incomplete CDR3 DNA: TGTGCCAGCTCCGGTAGTGCAGAAACGCTGTAT.

Comment on this clone: Gene names and germline match the mouse. The DNA ends 1 residue before the CDR3 does, and the rest of the CDR3 is filled in from the germline J gene. Within the sample, other DNA sequences also encode this same CDR3. V is TRBV1 and J is TRBJ2-3; D is ambiguous. Germline assignment: CDR1 NSQYPW and CDR2 LRSPGD (reference sequence). The CDR3 length is 13 residues. The V end was cut by 1 base, the J end by 0 bases, with 2 bases between. CDR3 in amino acids: CTCSAGSAETLYF. Partial CDR3 DNA: TGCACCTGCAGTGCAGGCAGTGCAGAAACGCTGTAT.

As regards this clone: The genes and germline here are from mouse. The read ends 1 residue early relative to the CDR3; the germline J gene fills the gap. The chain combines TRBV13-3 with TRBJ2-7; D is unresolved. CDR3 length: 11 residues. Germline V CDR1 and CDR2: NNHDY, SYVADS. With 7 bases removed from V and 2 bases from J, the gap between germline ends came to 7 bases. CDR3 DNA, as far as it was read: TGTGCCAGCGGACCAACCTATGAACAGTAC. It is translated as CASGPTYEQY. The full CDR3 sequence reads CASGPTYEQYF.

This clone was counted between two and nine times. Mouse names are used for the genes. The read halts 1 residue ahead of the CDR3 end, with the missing end drawn from the germline J gene. The chain uses TRBV13-2 and TRBJ1-5, with D possibly being TRBD1 (5 bases). The CDR3 covers 12 residues. Germline values: CDR1 NNHNN, CDR2 SYGAGS (reference sequence). Trimming took 5 bases from V and 3 from J, leaving 6 bases between them. The CDR3 DNA, read in part, is TGTGCCAGCGGGGACACCAACCAGGCTCCGCTT. Residues: CASGDTNQAPL. The full CDR3 sequence reads CASGDTNQAPLF.

Notes on this clone: Gene and germline names: mouse. The DNA ends 1 residue before the CDR3 does, and the rest of the CDR3 is filled in from the germline J gene. This chain links TRBV1 with TRBJ1-1; D unresolved. Trimming took off 0 bases at V and 0 bases at J, with 8 bases between the two ends. The germline CDR1 and CDR2 sequences are NSQYPW and LRSPGD (reference sequence). The CDR3 has 15 residues. The CDR3 sequence is CTCSADAGANTEVFF. The part of the CDR3 DNA that was read is TGCACCTGCAGTGCAGATGCCGGGGCAAACACAGAAGTCTTC.

A note on this clone: Each gene name is a mouse one. The missing CDR3 end, 1 residue past where the read stops, is filled in from the germline J gene. The rearrangement joins TRBV19 to TRBJ2-7; no definite D call. The CDR3 runs 13 residues. Trimming pared 2 bases from V and 0 bases from J, leaving 6 bases between. CDR1 is FNHDT, CDR2 SITEND, per germline (reference sequence). The DNA read from the CDR3 is TGTGCCAGCAGTATTGGGTTCTCCTATGAACAGTAC. It codes for CASSIGFSYEQY. The full CDR3 sequence reads CASSIGFSYEQYF.

On this clone: The listed genes are named as in mouse. Coverage ceases 1 residue before the CDR3 finishes, and the germline J gene fills in the end. The chain joins TRBV13-2 to TRBJ1-3, with D possibly being TRBD1 (5 bases). Trimming pared 5 bases from V and 0 bases from J, leaving 6 bases between. CDR1 and CDR2 from the germline V gene are NNHNN and SYGAGS (reference sequence). CDR3 size: 13 residues. The DNA read from the CDR3 is TGTGCCAGCGGGGACAATTCTGGAAATACGCTCTAT. Translating gives CASGDNSGNTLY. The CDR3 as a whole reads CASGDNSGNTLYF.